This TCR beta chain was sequenced during a study of cytomegalovirus exposure and HLA in healthy donors. CDR1 is SGHRS and CDR2 is YFSETQ in the germline V gene. CDR3 length: 15 amino acids. Trimming left V 4 bases short and J 1 base short, with 14 bases between. In the PCR, 60 Vbeta and 13 Jbeta primers were used. Generated by immunoSEQ multiplex PCR, the TCRdb table keeps only in-frame clones and is missing some. There are about 150,000 clones in the sample; around 79% occur only once, and around 1.4% lies in the top ten. Points from the study as a whole: Association of a missense DCLRE1C variant with TCR beta V- and J-gene trimming was reported in a later analysis. An analysis was carried out later, and it reportedly showed fewer N-insertions in an Asian-associated ancestry cluster than the roughly 670-donor mean. Productive status was seen about 87% or about 30% of the time for most TCR beta V segments in an earlier analysis. A later analysis found TCR association rates differed by HLA locus, highest for DRB1 and lowest for HLA-C.

Remarks on this clone: The antigen is not known.

The V and J genes are TRBV5-1 and TRBJ2-5, with D perhaps TRBD1 (6 bases). Specimen: PBMCs. The clonotype originates from a man between 18 and 29 years old in good health and CMV-seronegative. CDR3 nucleotide sequence: TGCGCCAGCAGCCATGGGGGCGGGCGCCAAGAGACCCAGTACTTC. Protein product: CASSHGGGRQETQYF.